This TCR beta chain is from a study of T cell repertoires in cytomegalovirus infection. The overall study: It was the public TCR beta signatures that indicated both CMV infection and matching HLA type. Overall study findings and caveats: The cumulative frequency of public TCR beta families distinguished individuals who carried CMV together with the relevant HLA.

TCRdb processed the reads anew with MiXCR; each CDR3 protein has one entry. The table has more than 250,000 distinct CDR3 sequences, roughly an eighth seen once. Trimming removed 7 bases at V and 4 bases at J, with 16 bases between. Germline CDR1 reads SQVTM; CDR2 reads ANQGSEA. The CDR3 extends over 13 amino acids. This clonotype showed up just a few times. Its antigen remains unidentified. This clonotype originated in a human donor in good health (CMV status not recorded). Some clones in this sample may be carry-over from other donors' samples. The chain recombines TRBV29-1 with TRBJ1-1, with D perhaps matching TRBD1 (5 bases). The sample consisted of PBMCs. CDR3 protein: CSADRDLGTEAFF. In DNA, the CDR3 is TGCAGCGCCGACCGGGACTTGGGCACTGAAGCTTTCTTT.